This TCR beta chain was recovered during a study of shared clonotypes between healthy human individuals (dated by TCRdb to about 2020). As for the study more broadly: A couple of women and a few men aged 18 to 49 years were included in the cohort. Per donor, three plates each were used for CD4 naive and CD4 memory, two for CD8 naive, and one for CD8 memory. To estimate repertoire size and how much clonotypes are shared between individuals, the study performed deep sequencing of blood TCR repertoires from five healthy adults. To increase sequencing depth and limit assay-specific biases, different laboratories used diverse techniques to prepare libraries and sequence TCR repertoires. Between about 0.94 and 10 billion PBMCs per donor were obtained by leukapheresis.

Results the study describes overall, beyond this receptor: Pairwise subsampling indicated that sequencing depth was expected to affect the degree of clonotype sharing among donors. Because the study included only a small number of donors, the genetic and exposure-history diversity represented was limited. Sampling was restricted to blood, and TCR repertoires in tissues likely differ from the TCR repertoires found in blood. Clonotypes shared by all four sorted-subset donors showed higher generation probabilities than non-shared clonotypes. Rarefaction of sorted-subset datasets indicated incomplete sequencing despite the large sequencing depth. When several donors were compared, the shared fraction of clonotypes was about 5% for naive CD4, over 3% for naive CD8, more than 2% for memory CD4, and approximately 0.4% for memory CD8. Estimated clonotype richness was generally larger for naive than for memory subsets.

Using the deep immunoSEQ assay, TCR CDR3 regions were amplified from genomic DNA by multiplex PCR. Extracted genomic DNA from each cell subset was distributed evenly across all wells of several immunoSEQ 96-well plates, and each plate was treated as a replicate. For sorted subsets, each replicate PCR was loaded with approximately 0.2 ug genomic DNA, equivalent to 30,000 to 35,000 T cell genomes. The purified libraries were quantified using a Qubit 3.0 fluorometer, sized with a Bioanalyzer 2100, and then quantified again using the KAPA Library Quantification kit. Every immunoSEQ 96-well plate was sequenced on a separate single-read 150-cycle Illumina NextSeq 550 flow cell. Per the source publication's procedure: Because the immunoSEQ output held only junctional sequences and lacked quality scores, the filtering could not match the filtering applied to full-length reads. To assign V/J genes and CDR3, sequences were annotated using PyIR, a Python wrapper for IgBLAST v1.9, with IMGT germline references. Reads with weak V/J assignments (E-value above 1e-6), missing CDR3, stop codons, out-of-frame junctions, or ambiguous translated residues were removed. V3J clonotypes were defined by identical inferred V gene, J gene, and CDR3 amino acid sequence. To compute the percentage overlap between repertoires, the number of shared unique clonotypes was divided by the size of the smaller repertoire. RTK rarefaction, the Chao1 estimator, and Recon v2.1 estimates of unobserved clonotypes were used to assess repertoire richness. Generation probabilities were computed with OLGA for all TCRbeta clonotypes obtained by the gDNA method from a few donors. TCRdb obtained this table from immuneACCESS and retained in-frame rearrangements with V and J assigned. These tables miss some clones; where compared with another copy, unresolved V genes account for less than half of the shortfall, and the remainder is unexplained. V, J and clone size were drawn from that table, and D and trimming were deduced from the DNA. The sample table lists 2 million to 3 million clones, 80% to 95% of them with a count of one. More than 0.35% of the sample lies in the top ten.

According to the germline V gene, CDR1 reads MDHEN and CDR2 reads SYDVKM. Including the terminal cysteine and phenylalanine, the CDR3 comprises 13 residues. Just the 39-base CDR3 DNA is kept, in frame starting at base 1. Relative to germline, V is 10 bases shorter and J is 3 bases shorter, with 16 bases between their ends. Turning to this clone: The clone's antigen remains unknown. Qualities for individual bases were not recorded, and no much larger clone is one base off.

The donors were healthy, HIV-negative adults with no recently reported acute infections or vaccinations. Every donor was a Caucasian adult living in Nashville, Tennessee, USA. Magnetic negative selection was used to enrich CD4+ T cells, after which naive cells were positively selected on CD45RA and the negative fraction became the memory subset. Blood was collected by leukapheresis, and PBMCs were isolated by Ficoll-Histopaque density gradient centrifugation and then cryopreserved in liquid nitrogen vapor phase. Purity and quantity of every magnetically sorted T cell population were checked by analytical flow cytometry. Genomic DNA was isolated from every sorted fraction and measured by UV absorbance on a Nanodrop 2000c.

This TCR came from a man aged 18 to 35 in good health. Some clones in this sample may be carry-over from other donors' samples. Sequencing used naive CD4+ T cells from PBMCs. The cell subset or site label here, explained by the study, means: CD45RA+ positively selected. This chain is built from TRBV28 and TRBJ2-7; the D gene is unclear. The encoded CDR3 is CATLVPANYEQYF. In nucleotide form, the sequence is TGTGCCACCCTGGTCCCGGCGAACTACGAGCAGTACTTC.